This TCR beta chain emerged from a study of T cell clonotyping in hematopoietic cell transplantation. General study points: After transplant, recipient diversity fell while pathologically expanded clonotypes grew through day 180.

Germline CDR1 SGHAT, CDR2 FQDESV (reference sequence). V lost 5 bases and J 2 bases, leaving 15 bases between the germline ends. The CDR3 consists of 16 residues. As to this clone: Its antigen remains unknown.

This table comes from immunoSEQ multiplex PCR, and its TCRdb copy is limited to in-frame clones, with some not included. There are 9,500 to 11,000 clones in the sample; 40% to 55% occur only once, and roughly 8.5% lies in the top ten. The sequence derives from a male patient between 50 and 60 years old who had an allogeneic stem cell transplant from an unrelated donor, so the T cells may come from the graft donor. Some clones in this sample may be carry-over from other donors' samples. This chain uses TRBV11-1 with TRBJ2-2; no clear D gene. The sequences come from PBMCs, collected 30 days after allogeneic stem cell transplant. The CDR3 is CASSRRDIPNTGELFF. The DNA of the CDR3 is TGTGCCAGCAGCCGACGCGACATTCCCAACACCGGGGAGCTGTTTTTT.